This T cell receptor (beta chain) originates from a study of technical replicates of blood from several donors. Germline V gene lookup returns CDR1 LNHNV and CDR2 YYDKDF (reference sequence). The CDR3 covers 16 residues. The ends lost 2 bases at V and 2 bases at J; junction bases unmatched: 6. Repertoires were generated with immunoSEQ multiplex PCR, while TCRdb's copy carries only in-frame clones and drops some. The profile shows tens of thousands of clones, 95% to 98% of them singletons. The TCR comes from a human donor in good health. The chain joins TRBV15 to TRBJ1-2, with 9 bases matching TRBD1. Sample: T cells isolated from PBMCs. CDR3 in amino acids: CATSRLPGTGNYGYTF. The DNA for the CDR3 is TGTGCCACCAGCAGACTTCCCGGGACAGGGAACTATGGCTACACCTTC.